The rows below give T cell receptor beta chains drawn from one sample of a study of blood T cell repertoires in COVID-19. The protocol was immunoSEQ multiplex PCR, while the TCRdb copy is restricted to in-frame clones and leaves out a portion. The sample gives under 200,000 clones, just under 85% of which show up once; about 0.91% is in the top ten. Sequenced input: peripheral blood. All receptors come from a man aged 55 to 70 with COVID-19, enrolled during active disease. Each CDR3 is given with its conserved first and last residue. Each record gives: V gene, J gene, clone size, CDR3 protein. Clone size is given for some rows only: seen once, a few or many times, or a class if the clone is expanded.

TRBV7-8	TRBJ1-1	-	CASSPTPRGAFF
TRBV3-1/TRBV3-2	TRBJ1-1	-	CASSQDLGGLAFF
TRBV2	TRBJ2-5	-	CASSVRGRETQYF
TRBV25-1	TRBJ1-2	-	CASSDTGGWGYTF
TRBV11-2	TRBJ2-1	-	CASASGNNEQFF
TRBV28	TRBJ1-1	-	CASQRVGEAFF
TRBV5-1	TRBJ1-3	-	CASSLGEPGNTIYF
TRBV5-1	TRBJ2-1	-	CASTLRGAGNEQFF
TRBV15	TRBJ1-2	-	CATSSRSGQGGYGYTF
TRBV2	TRBJ1-1	-	CASRWQGSLNTEAFF
TRBV10-3	TRBJ1-1	-	CAISADRGNTEAFF
TRBV6-1	TRBJ2-7	-	CASSDLSPRYF
TRBV21-1	TRBJ2-2	-	CASSKGGREGSNTGELFF
TRBV2	TRBJ2-5	once	CASSVITPGQGYF
TRBV5-1	TRBJ2-7	-	CASSLGQGPYEQYF
TRBV7-8	TRBJ2-5	-	CASSLARHLQETQYF
TRBV9	TRBJ2-1	few	CASSAPGLAGVGHEQFF
TRBV5-1	TRBJ1-1	once	CASRGTGTPEAFF
TRBV10-3	TRBJ2-7	-	CAISENRDHEQYF
TRBV28	TRBJ2-2	once	CASSPGLAGANTGELFF
TRBV2	TRBJ1-1	-	CAGGVYTEAFF
TRBV6-2/TRBV6-3	TRBJ1-2	-	CASSYDKGTNYGYTF
TRBV28	TRBJ2-7	once	CASSSRDRGSYEQYF
TRBV13	TRBJ1-2	-	CASSSSEQGVIGYGYTF
TRBV6-5	TRBJ1-2	-	CASATDYGYTF
TRBV5-5	TRBJ1-1	few	CASSLGSGTEAFF
TRBV19	TRBJ1-5	-	CASSIGPSGGRSSNQPQHF
TRBV5-4	TRBJ2-5	-	CASTPRLAGQETQYF
TRBV6-2/TRBV6-3	TRBJ1-5	-	CASSYELGTGELYSNQPQHF
TRBV5-6	TRBJ2-7	-	CASSLGQWPQEQYF
TRBV10-1	TRBJ2-7	-	CASSERGTGFYEQYF
TRBV27	TRBJ1-1	-	CASSLSGSTEAFF
TRBV2	TRBJ1-2	-	CASTISQGANYGYTF
TRBV19	TRBJ1-5	few	CASSSPRALGQPQHF
TRBV27	TRBJ2-2	once	CASSTHLAGAGTGELFF
TRBV5-8	TRBJ2-2	-	CASSLWSGHTGELFF
TRBV28	TRBJ1-6	-	CASAPLGSPLHF
TRBV12-3/TRBV12-4	TRBJ1-1	few	CASSLRQGAEAFF
TRBV7-2	TRBJ1-1	-	CASSFTGSGGWTEAFF
TRBV21-1	TRBJ1-1	few	CASRPGDREWGNTEAFF
TRBV20-1	TRBJ1-5	few	CSASLTGGTTGQPQHF
TRBV2	TRBJ1-1	-	CASSGGNGF
TRBV5-1	TRBJ1-1	-	CASSLAQGGTEAFF
TRBV11-2	TRBJ1-3	few	CASSHRSGGGGNTIYF
TRBV10-3	TRBJ2-7	-	CAINRSGRDYEQYF
TRBV27	TRBJ2-2	-	CASGQNTGELFF
TRBV11-1	TRBJ2-5	-	CASRYRAGETQYF
TRBV14	TRBJ1-4	-	CASSLSTGFNEKLFF
TRBV3-1/TRBV3-2	TRBJ2-7	-	CASSLASLAGGTMYF
TRBV24-1	TRBJ2-2	-	CATSDPGQGSAGELFF